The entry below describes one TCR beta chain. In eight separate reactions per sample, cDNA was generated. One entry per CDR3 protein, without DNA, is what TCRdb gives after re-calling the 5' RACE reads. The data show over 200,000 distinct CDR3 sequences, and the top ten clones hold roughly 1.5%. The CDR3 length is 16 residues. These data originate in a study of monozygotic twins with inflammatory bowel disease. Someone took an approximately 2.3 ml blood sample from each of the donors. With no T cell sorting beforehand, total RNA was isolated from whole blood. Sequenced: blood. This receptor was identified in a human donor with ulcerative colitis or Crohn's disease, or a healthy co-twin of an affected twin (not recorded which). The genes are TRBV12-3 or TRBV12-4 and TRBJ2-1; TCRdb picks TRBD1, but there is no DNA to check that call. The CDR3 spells CASSLKGTPFGNEQFF.